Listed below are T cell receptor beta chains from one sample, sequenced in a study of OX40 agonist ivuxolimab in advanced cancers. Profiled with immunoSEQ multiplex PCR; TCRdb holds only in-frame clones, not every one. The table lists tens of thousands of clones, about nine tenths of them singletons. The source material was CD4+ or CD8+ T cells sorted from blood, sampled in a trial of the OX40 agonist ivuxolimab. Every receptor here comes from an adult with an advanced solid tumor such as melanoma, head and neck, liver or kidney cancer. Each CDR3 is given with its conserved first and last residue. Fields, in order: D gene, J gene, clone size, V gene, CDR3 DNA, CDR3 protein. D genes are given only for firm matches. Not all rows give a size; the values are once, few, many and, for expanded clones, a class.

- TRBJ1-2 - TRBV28 TGTGCCAGCAGTCCCCGGGGGTACTATGGCTACACCTTC CASSPRGYYGYTF
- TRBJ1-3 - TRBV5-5 TGTGCCAGCAGCTTGGGTTTGCAGGGGCAGAGTAGCTCTGGAAACACCATATATTTT CASSLGLQGQSSSGNTIYF
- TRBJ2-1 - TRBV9 TGTGCCAGCAGCCCGCCCCCAACAGGGATCTCCTACAATGAGCAGTTCTTC CASSPPPTGISYNEQFF
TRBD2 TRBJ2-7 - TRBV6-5 TGTGCCAGCAGGGCCCCAAGCGGGGCTGGCAACGAGCAGTACTTC CASRAPSGAGNEQYF
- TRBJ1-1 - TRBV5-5 TGTGCCAGCAGCTTGATGGCTGGCGGCCTCACTGAAGCTTTCTTT CASSLMAGGLTEAFF
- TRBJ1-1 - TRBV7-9 TGTGCCAGCAGCCGGGGGGCGGGGAACACTGAAGCTTTCTTT CASSRGAGNTEAFF
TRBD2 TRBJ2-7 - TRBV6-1 TGTGCCAGCAGCCGCGACGGGACTAGTATCCACGAGCAGTACTTC CASSRDGTSIHEQYF
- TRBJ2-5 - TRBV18 TGTGCCAGCTCATGGGTAATTGAAGAGACCCAGTACTTC CASSWVIEETQYF
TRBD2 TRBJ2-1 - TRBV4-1 TGCGCCAGCAGCCCACTAGCGAGCTCCTACAATGAGCAGTTCTTC CASSPLASSYNEQFF
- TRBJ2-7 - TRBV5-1 TGCGCCAGCAGCTTGGATTCGTTGGGAGCCGAGCAGTACTTC CASSLDSLGAEQYF
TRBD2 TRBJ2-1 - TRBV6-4 TGTGCCAGCAGTGTAGCGGGGGAGTTCAATGAGCAGTTCTTC CASSVAGEFNEQFF
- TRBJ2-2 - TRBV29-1 TGCAGCGTCTATAACACCGGGGAGCTGTTTTTT CSVYNTGELFF
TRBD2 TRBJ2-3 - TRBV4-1 TGCGCCAGCAGCCAGGAGAAGAAAAATAGCGGGGCTGATACGCAGTATTTT CASSQEKKNSGADTQYF
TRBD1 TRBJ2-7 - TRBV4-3 TGCGCCAGCAGCCAACAGGACAGGGAGTCTTACGAGCAGTACTTC CASSQQDRESYEQYF
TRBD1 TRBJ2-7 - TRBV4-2 TGTGCCAGCAGCCAAAAGGGGGACAGGGTGGGCGAGCAGTACTTC CASSQKGDRVGEQYF
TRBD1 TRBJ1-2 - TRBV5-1 TGCGCCAGCAGCCGGGACAGAAACTATGGCTACACCTTC CASSRDRNYGYTF
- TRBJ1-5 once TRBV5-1 TGCGCCAGCAGCTTGAACAGAAATCAGCCCCAGCATTTT CASSLNRNQPQHF
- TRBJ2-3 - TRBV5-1 TGCGCCAGCAGCTTGGGGGACTGGAGGGATACGCAGTATTTT CASSLGDWRDTQYF
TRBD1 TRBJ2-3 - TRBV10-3 TGTGCCATCAGTGAAACAGGGGGAGATACGCAGTATTTT CAISETGGDTQYF
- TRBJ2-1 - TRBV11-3 TGTGCCAGCAGCTTAACTACTTTTAGCTCCTACAATGAGCAGTTCTTC CASSLTTFSSYNEQFF
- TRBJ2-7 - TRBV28 TGTGCCAGCAGTCCCCCGATGAGACCCTACGAGCAGTACTTC CASSPPMRPYEQYF
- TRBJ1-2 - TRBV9 TGTGCCAGCAGCCGATCTACAGGGACGGGCTATGGCTACACCTTC CASSRSTGTGYGYTF
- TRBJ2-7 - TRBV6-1 TGTGCCAGCAGTGGGATAGGAGGGAGACTCCTAACAGGGGAGCAGTACTTC CASSGIGGRLLTGEQYF
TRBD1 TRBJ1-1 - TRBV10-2 TGCGCCAGCGGCCGGGACAGCCCCACTGAAGCTTTCTTT CASGRDSPTEAFF
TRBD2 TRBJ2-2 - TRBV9 TGTGCCAGCAGCATTCGGGACTACAACACCGGGGAGCTGTTTTTT CASSIRDYNTGELFF
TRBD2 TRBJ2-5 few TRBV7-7 TGTGCTAGCAGCTTAGTCGGGGGGGCCGGGGAGACCCAGTACTTC CASSLVGGAGETQYF
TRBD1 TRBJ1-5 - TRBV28 TGTGCCAGCAGTCTCACAGGGGGGAATCAGCCCCAGCATTTT CASSLTGGNQPQHF
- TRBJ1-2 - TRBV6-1 TGTGCCAGCAGTGAGATGTGGGGCTACACCTTC CASSEMWGYTF
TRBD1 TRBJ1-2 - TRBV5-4 TGTGCCAGCAGCACAGGGGTTGGGTATGGCTACACCTTC CASSTGVGYGYTF
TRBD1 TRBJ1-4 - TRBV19 TGTGCCAGTAGGATATCAGGGGGCACTAATGAAAAACTGTTTTTT CASRISGGTNEKLFF
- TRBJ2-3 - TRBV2 TGTGCCAGCAGGACGAACGTCCGCGATACGCAGTATTTT CASRTNVRDTQYF
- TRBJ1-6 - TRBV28 TGTGCCAGCAGTTTAGAGGTAAACTCACCCCTCCACTTT CASSLEVNSPLHF
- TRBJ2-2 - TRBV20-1 TGCAGTGCTAGGCGGCGAGGGGAGCTGTTTTTT CSARRRGELFF
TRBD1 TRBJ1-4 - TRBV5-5 TGTGCCAGCAGCAGGACAGGGGGCGATGAAAAACTGTTTTTT CASSRTGGDEKLFF
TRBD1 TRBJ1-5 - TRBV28 TGTGCCAGCAGTCCGACAGGGCTTGGGAAAGTCTATCAGCCCCAGCATTTT CASSPTGLGKVYQPQHF
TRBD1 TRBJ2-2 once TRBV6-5 TGTGCCAGCAGTTTCTCCCGGGACAGCCGCGGGGAGCTGTTTTTT CASSFSRDSRGELFF
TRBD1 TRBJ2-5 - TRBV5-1 TGCGCCAGCAGCCCGGGGACAGGGCCCCAAGAGACCCAGTACTTC CASSPGTGPQETQYF
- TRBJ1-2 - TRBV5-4 TGTGCCAGCAGCTTGAATTCGCGTTTAGCTAACTATGGCTACACCTTC CASSLNSRLANYGYTF
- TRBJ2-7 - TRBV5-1 TGCGCCAGCAGCCCCCTCAGTAGTACCTACGAGCAGTACTTC CASSPLSSTYEQYF
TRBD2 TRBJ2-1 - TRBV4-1 TGCGCCAGCAGCCACTCACCAGCGGGAGTAGGCAATGAGCAGTTCTTC CASSHSPAGVGNEQFF
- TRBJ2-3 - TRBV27 TGTGCCAGCAGTACCTTAGGAGTGTCAAACACAGATACGCAGTATTTT CASSTLGVSNTDTQYF
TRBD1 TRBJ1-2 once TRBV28 TGTGCCAGCAGTTCCCCCTCGACAGGGGGGAGAGGCTACACCTTC CASSSPSTGGRGYTF
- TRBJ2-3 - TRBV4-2 TGTGCCAGCAGCCACAGTCCCCTGGGCACAGATACGCAGTATTTT CASSHSPLGTDTQYF
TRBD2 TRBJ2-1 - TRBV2 TGTGCCAGCAGTCCAAGCGGGAGCGCCACTACTTACAATGAGCAGTTCTTC CASSPSGSATTYNEQFF
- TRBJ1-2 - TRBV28 TGTGCCAGCCAAGGAACCAACTATGGCTACACCTTC CASQGTNYGYTF
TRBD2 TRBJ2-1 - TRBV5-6 TGTGCCAGCAGCTTGGTGCCTAGCGGGAGGGAAGAGCAGTTCTTC CASSLVPSGREEQFF
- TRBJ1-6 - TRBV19 TGTGCCAGTAGTATCATCGGGGGTGGATCACCCCTCCACTTT CASSIIGGGSPLHF
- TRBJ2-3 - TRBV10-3 TGTGCCATCAGTGAGCAGGGAGCAGATACGCAGTATTTT CAISEQGADTQYF
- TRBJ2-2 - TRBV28 TGTGCCAGCAGCTCAATCCCGGACTTTACCGGGGAGCTGTTTTTT CASSSIPDFTGELFF
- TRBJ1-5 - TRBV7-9 TGTGCCAGCAGCACTCACGGTGGGGATCAGCCCCAGCATTTT CASSTHGGDQPQHF
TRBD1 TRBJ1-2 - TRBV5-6 TGTGCCAGCAGCTTTACCGGGACAGGGAGCGGCTACACCTTC CASSFTGTGSGYTF
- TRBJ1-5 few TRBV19 TGTGCCAGTAGTACCTGGGACACGTATAGCAATCAGCCCCAGCATTTT CASSTWDTYSNQPQHF
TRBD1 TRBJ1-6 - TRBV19 TGTGCCAGTAGCGAACAAACAGGGGATTTTAATTCACCCCTCCACTTT CASSEQTGDFNSPLHF
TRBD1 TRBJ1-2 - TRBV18 TGTGCCAGCTCTCCCGGGACAGACTATGGCTACACCTTC CASSPGTDYGYTF
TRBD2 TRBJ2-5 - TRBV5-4 TGTGCCAGCAGCCCAGCGGGAGGGCCACGGGAGACCCAGTACTTC CASSPAGGPRETQYF
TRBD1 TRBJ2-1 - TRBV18 TGTGCCAGCTCACCCCGGCAGGGGGCGTACAATGAGCAGTTCTTC CASSPRQGAYNEQFF
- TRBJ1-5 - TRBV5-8 TGTGCCAGCAGCTTGCATCGCCAGCCCCAGCATTTT CASSLHRQPQHF
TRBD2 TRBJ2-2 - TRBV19 TGTGCCACCAGGAGGGTAGGGACTAGCGGGAGCTCGGCCGGGGAGCTGTTTTTT CATRRVGTSGSSAGELFF
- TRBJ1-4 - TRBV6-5 TGTGCCAGCAGTTACCGCCAGGGATTTAATGAAAAACTGTTTTTT CASSYRQGFNEKLFF
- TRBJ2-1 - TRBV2 TGTGCCAGCAGTGTTAGTTTTAGTGCCATGGATGAGCAGTTCTTC CASSVSFSAMDEQFF